This T cell receptor beta chain was captured in a study of cytomegalovirus exposure and HLA in healthy donors. The study ran its PCR with 60 Vbeta and 13 Jbeta primers. Method: immunoSEQ multiplex PCR; TCRdb's copy keeps in-frame clones and lacks some. In the table there are around 96,000 clones, 64% of which are singletons. The junction had 4 bases not matched to a gene; V was cut back by 4 bases and J by 6 bases. Germline assignment: CDR1 KGHSY and CDR2 FQNENV. The CDR3 extends over 13 amino acids. The chain combines TRBV16 with TRBJ2-3, with 7 bases lining up with TRBD1. This receptor was obtained from a man in his sixties in good health and CMV-seronegative. Sequenced: PBMCs. The CDR3 region is CASSPTGPDTQYF. The CDR3 bases are TGTGCCAGCAGCCCGACAGGGCCCGATACGCAGTATTTT.